This paragraph reports one TCR beta chain. Its specificity is unknown. The method was immunoSEQ multiplex PCR; TCRdb's version includes in-frame clones alone and lacks a portion of them. The sample has around 170,000 clones, around nine tenths seen once. The sample belongs to a study of Ad26.COV2.S vaccination and SARS-CoV-2 variants. Findings of the study overall: A substantial breadth of spike-specific CD8+ and CD4+ T cell responses after vaccination has been reported. Possibly, TCR breadth and depth analyses underestimated total T cell responses. Placebo recipients showed lower spike-specific TCR breadth than vaccinees.

The J segment lost 4 bases and the V segment lost 0 bases, leaving 11 bases of the junction unmatched. The CDR3 spans 17 residues. From germline, CDR1 is SGHTA and CDR2 FQGNSA. The receptor was isolated from a human donor who had recovered from COVID-19. The V and J genes are TRBV7-2 and TRBJ1-1; TRBD1 agrees at 7 bases. The material sequenced was peripheral blood, taken after recovery from COVID-19. The CDR3 DNA reads as TGTGCCAGCAGCTTAGCCCTTCTGACAGGGAGATCCACTGAAGCTTTCTTT. Translating gives CASSLALLTGRSTEAFF.